Sequencing of this TCR beta chain was carried out in a study of OX40 agonist ivuxolimab in advanced cancers. Study in general: The dose-escalation group included hepatocellular carcinoma, melanoma, renal cell carcinoma and head and neck cancer. Of the participants, around 39% had some prior anti-PD-1, anti-PD-L1 or anti-CTLA-4 therapy, which was allowed. Three individuals attained partial responses, comprising one hepatocellular carcinoma case and two cutaneous melanoma cases.

A remark on this clone: Antigen unknown.

The method was immunoSEQ multiplex PCR; TCRdb's version includes in-frame clones alone and lacks a portion of them. This sample has 30,000 to 45,000 clones, with about 78% found just once. Study-wide results and caveats: In CD8+ T cells, expanded clones were on average more numerous than in CD4+.

The CDR3 extends over 15 amino acids. V was pared by 4 bases and J by 1 base, with 5 bases of the junction left unmatched. Looked up from germline, CDR1 is LGHNA and CDR2 is YSLEER. This receptor was identified in an adult with an advanced solid tumor such as melanoma, head and neck, liver or kidney cancer. The chain links TRBV4-3 to TRBJ2-3; TRBD1 aligns across 7 bases. The specimen was CD4+ or CD8+ T cells sorted from blood, collected in a trial of the OX40 agonist ivuxolimab. The CDR3 DNA sequence: TGCGCCAGCAGCCTTCGACAGGGAGGCACAGATACGCAGTATTTT. It codes for CASSLRQGGTDTQYF.